The 11 T cell receptor beta chains below come from one sample, sequenced in a study of long-term antiretroviral therapy in people with HIV. The assay used was immunoSEQ (version v3.0), run at survey level. Only in-frame clones appear in the TCRdb table, and some are missing; sequencing was by immunoSEQ multiplex PCR. There are under 50,000 clones in the sample; approximately 94% occur only once, and approximately 2.2% lies in the top ten. The sequencing used unsorted PBMCs, collected almost 9.5 years after starting antiretroviral therapy. These receptors all stem from a man aged 25 to 40 with HIV.

A few counts support this clone. The chain joins TRBV19 to TRBJ2-5, with D possibly being TRBD1 (6 bases). V was shortened by 8 bases and J by 2 bases, with 12 bases between the two germline ends. In germline, CDR1 is LNHDA, CDR2 SQIVND (reference sequence). The CDR3 extends over 13 amino acids. In DNA form, the CDR3 reads TGTGCCAGTGGACAGCCTCTACAAGAGACCCAGTACTTC. Translating it yields CASGQPLQETQYF.

This rearrangement joins TRBV5-1 to TRBJ2-3, with D perhaps given as TRBD1 or TRBD2 (5 bases each). The CDR3 runs to 13 residues. The V and J ends lost 3 bases and 3 bases respectively, with 8 bases between them. Germline V gene sequence: CDR1 SGHRS, CDR2 YFSETQ. The CDR3 coding sequence is TGCGCCAGCAGCTCGGGACCGACAGATACGCAGTATTTT. Residues: CASSSGPTDTQYF.

The rearrangement links TRBV28 to TRBJ1-1, with D tentatively TRBD1 (5 bases). The CDR3 is made up of 14 amino acids. The germline V gene has CDR1 MDHEN and CDR2 SYDVKM. The V and J ends lost 4 bases and 4 bases respectively, with 13 bases between them. CDR3: CASSSPRGTTEAFF. CDR3 DNA: TGTGCCAGCAGTTCCCCTCGGGGCACCACTGAAGCTTTCTTT.

The chain is built from TRBV29-1 and TRBJ1-4; D is unclear. Germline V gene sequence: CDR1 SQVTM, CDR2 ANQGSEA. The ends were cut back, 5 bases at V and 0 bases at J, with 10 bases in the middle. The CDR3 sequence is 14 residues long. The CDR3 sequence: CSVKRDATNEKLFF. The CDR3 coding sequence is TGCAGCGTTAAGAGGGATGCAACTAATGAAAAACTGTTTTTT.

The rearrangement links TRBV6-1 to TRBJ1-6; D is uncertain. With 6 bases removed from V and 8 bases from J, the gap between germline ends came to 17 bases. Germline V CDR1 and CDR2: MNHNS, SASEGT. The CDR3 has 15 amino acids. The CDR3 loop is CASRPTAYEHSPLHF. The CDR3 nucleotides read TGTGCCAGCAGGCCGACCGCGTACGAGCATTCACCCCTCCACTTT.

The V and J genes are TRBV4-1 and TRBJ2-7, with TRBD1 identical over 8 bases. There are 17 residues in the CDR3. V lost 0 bases to trimming and J lost 4 bases; unmatched junction nucleotides: 11. Germline CDR1 and CDR2: MGHRA and YSYEKL. CDR3 DNA: TGCGCCAGCAGCCAAGATTGGCAGGGGGCGCTTATATACGAGCAGTACTTC. This gives the protein CASSQDWQGALIYEQYF.

The rearrangement links TRBV2 to TRBJ1-5, with D possibly matching TRBD1 (5 bases). V shed 4 bases and J shed 5 bases, with 12 bases lying between them. Germline V CDR1 and CDR2: SNHLY, FYNNEI. The CDR3 contains 14 residues. The chain's CDR3 is CASSVSGPDQPQHF. For the CDR3, the DNA is TGTGCCAGCAGTGTTTCAGGGCCTGATCAGCCCCAGCATTTT.

The rearrangement uses TRBV9 and TRBJ1-2; D is undetermined. CDR3 length: 14 residues. Germline CDR1 is SGDLS and CDR2 is YYNGEE. The V gene lost 0 bases and the J gene lost 2 bases, with 8 bases spanning the gap. Here the CDR3 reads CASSVGPGNYGYTF. The CDR3 DNA is TGTGCCAGCAGCGTAGGGCCGGGGAACTATGGCTACACCTTC.

This sequence joins TRBV30 and TRBJ2-7; TRBD1 matches 7 bases. From germline, CDR1 is GTSNPN and CDR2 SVGIG (reference sequence). The V and J ends lost 2 bases and 2 bases, in that order; junction bases with no gene match: 6. There are 14 residues in the CDR3. Here the CDR3 DNA reads TGTGCCTGGAGTCCCCGACAGGGACCCTACGAGCAGTACTTC. Protein product: CAWSPRQGPYEQYF.

The genes are TRBV5-1 and TRBJ2-5, with 8 bases fitting TRBD2. The V segment lost 2 bases and the J segment 4 bases; nucleotides outside the gene matches: 4. CDR1 is SGHRS, CDR2 YFSETQ, per germline. The CDR3 runs 14 residues. CDR3 sequence (DNA): TGCGCCAGCAGCTTAGCGGGGGCGGGAGAGACCCAGTACTTC. It is translated as CASSLAGAGETQYF.

The chain is built from TRBV9 and TRBJ1-2; no definite D call. The CDR3 totals 15 residues. V shed 2 bases and J shed 4 bases, with 15 bases lying between them. Germline V gene sequence: CDR1 SGDLS, CDR2 YYNGEE. CDR3 protein: CASSVLSGEGYGYTF. CDR3 in DNA: TGTGCCAGCAGCGTCTTGTCGGGTGAGGGCTATGGCTACACCTTC.